This entry describes one TCR beta chain. Antigen unknown. Treatment denoted: over 15 received Ad26.COV2.S at low or high dose, single or two shots; roughly 5 received placebo; per-sample allocation not given. Sampling occurred on day 63 after the first vaccine or placebo injection. Ad26.COV2.S expressed prefusion-stabilized spike from the original Wuhan strain. This sample stems from a study of Ad26.COV2.S vaccination and SARS-CoV-2 variants. The table came from immunoSEQ multiplex PCR; TCRdb's copy has only in-frame clones and leaves some out. The sample contains some 390,000 clones, about 89% of which appear only once. Study-wide points: Post-vaccination breadth of spike-specific CD8+ and CD4+ T cell responses was reportedly substantial. Vaccinees displayed broader spike-specific TCR repertoires than placebo recipients.

This CDR3 is 12 amino acids long. Trimming cost V 5 bases and J 6 bases, with 11 bases left between them. Germline CDR1 reads SEHNR; CDR2 reads FQNEAQ (reference sequence). Material: peripheral blood, obtained in a trial of Ad26.COV2.S vaccine versus placebo. The origin of this receptor is a person between 18 and 60 years old who received the Ad26.COV2.S COVID-19 vaccine or a placebo. This chain links TRBV7-9 with TRBJ2-7; D is uncertain. The CDR3 DNA reads as TGTGCCAGCAGCCCTATTTTACGCGAGCAGTACTTC. The encoded protein is CASSPILREQYF.